These 28 T cell receptor beta chains share one sample of origin, sequenced in a study of cytomegalovirus exposure and HLA in healthy donors. In the PCR, 60 Vbeta and 13 Jbeta primers were used. The method was immunoSEQ multiplex PCR; TCRdb's version includes in-frame clones alone and lacks a portion of them. The repertoire holds about 77,000 clones, around 78% seen once, with around 3% in the top ten. Sequencing used PBMCs. The receptors shown here come from a man between 40 and 49 years old in good health and CMV-seronegative.

The rearrangement joins TRBV19 to TRBJ2-5, with D tentatively TRBD1 (5 bases). This CDR3 spans 14 amino acids. Germline V gene sequence: CDR1 LNHDA, CDR2 SQIVND (reference sequence). V dropped 3 bases and J dropped 0 bases, with 8 bases sitting between them. The CDR3 DNA is TGTGCCAGTAGTATGGGGCCCGACCAAGAGACCCAGTACTTC. Translation: CASSMGPDQETQYF.

The J gene is TRBJ2-3, the V gene TRBV6-1; the match to TRBD2 covers 9 bases. CDR1 and CDR2 from the germline V gene are MNHNS and SASEGT. V trimming: 2 bases; J trimming: 4 bases; junction bases outside the gene matches: 4. The CDR3 sequence is 15 residues long. Here the CDR3 DNA reads TGTGCCAGCAGTGAACTAGCGGGGAGCGCAGATACGCAGTATTTT. It translates to CASSELAGSADTQYF.

The genes are TRBV7-2 and TRBJ2-3, with no clear D. This CDR3 spans 13 amino acids. Germline V gene lookup returns CDR1 SGHTA and CDR2 FQGNSA. V was trimmed by 5 bases and J by 1 base, leaving 7 bases between them. The CDR3 region is CASSHPGTDTQYF. Here the CDR3 DNA reads TGTGCCAGCAGCCACCCGGGCACAGATACGCAGTATTTT. The variable domain in full, with the rest retrieved from reference TRBV7-2 and TRBJ2-3, is GAGVSQSPSNKVTEKGKDVELRCDPISGHTALYWYRQSLGQGLEFLIYFQGNSAPDKSGLPSDRFSAERTGGSVSTLTIQRTQQEDSAVYLCASSHPGTDTQYFGPGTRLTVL.

The chain combines TRBV20-1 with TRBJ1-2, with D uncertain. CDR3 size: 11 residues. The V end lost 7 bases, the J end lost 2 bases, and 8 bases lay between the germline ends. Germline V gene sequence: CDR1 DFQATT, CDR2 SNEGSKA (reference sequence). CDR3: CSVAQNYGYTF. CDR3 sequence (DNA): TGCAGTGTGGCACAGAACTATGGCTACACCTTC.

The V gene is TRBV7-3, the J gene TRBJ1-1; D uncertain. The CDR3 extends over 13 amino acids. Trimming took off 10 bases at V and 7 bases at J, with 19 bases between the two ends. CDR1 is SGHTA and CDR2 is FQGTGA in the germline V gene. CDR3 amino acids: CAIPRGWVGEAFF. The CDR3 nucleotides are TGTGCCATTCCCCGCGGGTGGGTAGGTGAAGCTTTCTTT.

Only a few counts were recorded for this clone. This chain connects TRBV18 to TRBJ2-5; the match to TRBD1 covers 9 bases. After removal of 4 bases from V and 5 bases from J, the junction contained 8 bases not matched to a gene. The CDR3 runs to 15 residues. Per germline, CDR1 KGHSH and CDR2 LQKENI. The CDR3 sequence is CASSLQTGGFETQYF. The DNA of the CDR3 is TGTGCCAGCTCACTCCAGACAGGGGGGTTTGAGACCCAGTACTTC.

The V call is TRBV6-5, the J call TRBJ1-2; a weak D match, TRBD1 (6 bases). The CDR3 contains 15 residues. V was shortened by 6 bases and J by 7 bases, with 21 bases between the two germline ends. Germline V gene data show CDR1 as MNHEY and CDR2 as SVGAGI. The CDR3 is CASSPGHSGELGYTF. CDR3 sequence (DNA): TGTGCCAGCAGCCCCGGACACTCAGGGGAACTTGGCTACACCTTC.

V gene TRBV10-3 combines with J gene TRBJ2-2; D is perhaps TRBD1 (6 bases). The V end lost 11 bases, the J end lost 5 bases, and 18 bases lay between the germline ends. CDR3 size: 14 residues. From germline, CDR1 is ENHRY and CDR2 SYGVKD. The CDR3 DNA follows: TGTGCCCTCTCCCCCCGGCAGGGGACCGGGGAGCTGTTTTTT. It specifies CALSPRQGTGELFF.

The chain links TRBV11-2 to TRBJ2-3; 12 nucleotides line up with TRBD2. The CDR3 is made up of 16 amino acids. CDR1 and CDR2 from the germline V gene are SGHAT and FQNNGV. Germline trimming cut 5 bases from V and 3 bases from J; bases unmatched to any gene: 6. The CDR3 is CASSAETSGGTDTQYF. Here the CDR3 DNA reads TGTGCCAGCAGCGCTGAGACTAGCGGGGGAACAGATACGCAGTATTTT.

The V and J genes are TRBV10-1 and TRBJ2-7; TRBD1 aligns across 10 bases. The CDR3 length is 15 residues. V was clipped by 5 bases and J by 5 bases; unmatched bases: 9. The germline V gene encodes CDR1 WNHNN and CDR2 SYGVQD (reference sequence). The CDR3 region is CASSPDRGLPHEQYF. In DNA form, the CDR3 reads TGCGCCAGCAGTCCAGACAGGGGGCTTCCCCACGAGCAGTACTTC.

The V gene is TRBV7-9, the J gene TRBJ1-6; TRBD1 is a possible D gene (5 bases). The V gene's germline CDR1 is SEHNR and CDR2 FQNEAQ (reference sequence). This CDR3 is 16 amino acids long. V was shortened by 5 bases and J by 3 bases, with 14 bases between the two germline ends. The DNA of the CDR3 is TGTGCCAGCAGCCCGGACACAGGCAACTATAATTCACCCCTCCACTTT. Translating gives CASSPDTGNYNSPLHF.

The chain carries TRBV6-6 and TRBJ2-1; 8 bases are a match to TRBD1. The CDR3 totals 16 residues. Germline assignment: CDR1 MNHNY and CDR2 SVGAGI (reference sequence). V trimming: 6 bases; J trimming: 3 bases; junction bases outside the gene matches: 10. The CDR3 spells CASRPRTGPNYNEQFF. In DNA, the CDR3 is TGTGCCAGCAGACCCCGGACAGGGCCAAACTACAATGAGCAGTTCTTC.

The J gene is TRBJ2-1, the V gene TRBV5-4; TRBD2 might be the D (7 bases). The germline V gene has CDR1 SGHNT and CDR2 YYREEE (reference sequence). The CDR3 is 16 amino acids. The V end lost 4 bases, the J end lost 0 bases, and 14 bases lay between the germline ends. In DNA, the CDR3 is TGTGCCAGCAGCAGGGGGGGGCTTAGCTCCTACAATGAGCAGTTCTTC. This gives the protein CASSRGGLSSYNEQFF.

The CDR3 loop is CASSMGTGVSGANVLTF. CDR3 in DNA: TGTGCCAGTAGTATGGGGACAGGGGTCTCTGGGGCCAACGTCCTGACTTTC. This rearrangement joins TRBV19 to TRBJ2-6; 10 bases line up with TRBD1. Trimming cost V 3 bases and J 0 bases; bases outside gene matches: 2. Germline loops: CDR1 LNHDA, CDR2 SQIVND (reference sequence). The CDR3 contains 17 residues.

A single count supports this clone. The chain links TRBV7-3 to TRBJ1-1; D remains ambiguous. V lost 5 bases, J lost 7 bases, and 11 bases lay in between. The CDR3 loop spans 12 amino acids. CDR1 and CDR2 from the germline V gene are SGHTA and FQGTGA. The CDR3 DNA reads as TGTGCCAGCAGCGCACCGGAGAGTGAAGCTTTCTTT. Protein: CASSAPESEAFF.

This chain joins TRBV18 and TRBJ2-5, with a possible D match to TRBD2 (6 bases). The germline V and J ends were trimmed by 7 bases and 2 bases, with 14 bases remaining between them. Germline V gene data show CDR1 as KGHSH and CDR2 as LQKENI. The CDR3 extends over 14 amino acids. The CDR3 coding sequence is TGTGCCAGCTTATCTCGACGGGAGCAAGAGACCCAGTACTTC. Its protein is CASLSRREQETQYF.

The rearrangement links TRBV30 to TRBJ2-4, with 9 bases fitting TRBD1. The CDR3 is made up of 14 amino acids. V dropped 5 bases and J dropped 3; count of bases not matched to a gene: 5. The V gene's germline CDR1 is GTSNPN and CDR2 SVGIG (reference sequence). The CDR3 protein is CAWGQGRHKNIQYF. The CDR3 bases are TGTGCCTGGGGACAGGGGCGCCACAAAAACATTCAGTACTTC.

The chain is built from TRBV2 and TRBJ1-4, with 7 bases aligning to TRBD1. The V gene's germline CDR1 is SNHLY and CDR2 FYNNEI. V lost 6 bases and J lost 7; bases outside the gene matches: 8. CDR3 length: 14 residues. In DNA, the CDR3 is TGTGCCAGCAGGGCAGGGGGAGGTACTGAAAAACTGTTTTTT. Translating it yields CASRAGGGTEKLFF.

This clone was recorded only once. The chain uses TRBV5-4 and TRBJ2-5, with 8 nucleotides matching TRBD1. The J call may not be correct, given that the DNA end is closer to TRBJ2-7. The CDR3 length is 13 residues. Germline lookup yields CDR1 SGHNT and CDR2 YYREEE (reference sequence). The DNA of the CDR3 is TGTGCCAGCAGCTTGAGACAGGGGAACGAGCAGTACTTC. This gives the protein CASSLRQGNEQYF.

The chain combines TRBV28 with TRBJ2-5; 8 nucleotides match TRBD1. V trimming: 5 bases; J trimming: 1 base; junction bases outside the gene matches: 6. CDR3 length: 15 amino acids. CDR1 and CDR2 from the germline V gene are MDHEN and SYDVKM. The DNA of the CDR3 is TGTGCCAGCAGTACTGACAGGGGTCCCCAAGAGACCCAGTACTTC. As protein: CASSTDRGPQETQYF.

This clone has only one observation. The rearrangement links TRBV6-5 to TRBJ1-4, with TRBD1 identical over 7 bases. Germline V lookup: CDR1 MNHEY, CDR2 SVGAGI. The CDR3 has 15 residues. Trimming at V came to 0 bases and at J to 3 bases, leaving 1 base not matched to a gene. CDR3 in DNA: TGTGCCAGCAGTTACTCGACAGGGCCTAATGAAAAACTGTTTTTT. As protein: CASSYSTGPNEKLFF.

The V gene is TRBV9, the J gene TRBJ1-6; maybe TRBD1 (5 bases). V shed 0 bases and J shed 6 bases, with 10 bases lying between them. Germline lookup yields CDR1 SGDLS and CDR2 YYNGEE. This CDR3 has 15 amino acids. The CDR3 region has the DNA TGTGCCAGCAGCGTAGGGGGGGGTACTAATTCACCCCTCCACTTT. It codes for CASSVGGGTNSPLHF.

In nucleotides, the CDR3 is TGTGCCAGCAGCCAAAGGGCCGGGACAGGGATAATGGATGAGCAGTTCTTC. Its protein product is CASSQRAGTGIMDEQFF. This chain joins TRBV4-2 and TRBJ2-1; the match to TRBD1 covers 9 bases. Germline values: CDR1 LGHNA, CDR2 YNFKEQ. There are 17 residues in the CDR3. The J segment lost 8 bases and the V segment lost 2 bases, leaving 13 bases of the junction unmatched.

This clone was seen once. The chain employs TRBV2 and TRBJ1-5; 7 nucleotides match TRBD1. V trimming: 8 bases; J trimming: 2 bases; junction bases outside the gene matches: 3. CDR3 length: 13 amino acids. The V gene's germline CDR1 is SNHLY and CDR2 FYNNEI. In DNA form, the CDR3 reads TGTGCCAGCCAGGGGGTCGGCAATCAGCCCCAGCATTTT. It translates to CASQGVGNQPQHF.

J is TRBJ2-5 and V is TRBV5-4; the match to TRBD2 covers 7 bases. Germline lookup yields CDR1 SGHNT and CDR2 YYREEE (reference sequence). The trim removed 5 bases at V and 5 bases at J, leaving 6 bases unmatched. The CDR3 is 13 residues long. CDR3: CASSSDGRETQYF. The CDR3 coding sequence is TGTGCCAGCAGTTCCGACGGGAGGGAGACCCAGTACTTC.

The chain couples TRBV6-1 to TRBJ2-5; 8 nucleotides agree with TRBD1. CDR3 length equals 15 residues. V gave up 5 bases and J gave up 11 bases; unmatched junction bases: 16. CDR1 is MNHNS, CDR2 SASEGT, per germline. CDR3 sequence reads: CASSPEYGQGSLQYF. For the CDR3, the DNA is TGTGCCAGCAGTCCTGAATATGGACAGGGCTCTCTTCAGTACTTC.

This clone was counted a few times. This chain links TRBV6-5 with TRBJ1-1; D is undetermined. Looked up from germline, CDR1 is MNHEY and CDR2 is SVGAGI. There are 14 residues in the CDR3. V was pared by 0 bases and J by 2 bases, with 7 bases between. The chain's CDR3 is CASSYSGSNTEAFF. CDR3 nucleotides: TGTGCCAGCAGTTACTCGGGGAGTAACACTGAAGCTTTCTTT.

The chain recombines TRBV2 with TRBJ2-7; D call uncertain. Per germline, CDR1 SNHLY and CDR2 FYNNEI. The length of the CDR3 is 11 residues. V lost 2 bases, J lost 3 bases, and 2 bases lay in between. The CDR3 DNA reads as TGTGCCAGCAGTGAATACTACGAGCAGTACTTC. Protein product: CASSEYYEQYF.